Here is one TCR beta chain with its context. This clone was counted a single time. Its antigen remains unidentified. Per-base quality was not reported, and no clone a single base away is much larger than it. This specimen belongs to a study of blood T cell repertoires in COVID-19 (dated by TCRdb to the early 2020s). About the study as a whole: Collaborator samples came from the United States, Italy and Spain and covered acute and convalescent phases of COVID-19. The samples were drawn from the first 160 participants of the ongoing ImmuneRACE study and from some 1,300 subjects provided by 6 global collaborators. Sample metadata almost always included a de-identified subject ID, COVID-19 status, age in years and sex. The repertoires were released in a freely available public database meant as a resource for research on the immune response to SARS-CoV-2. The dataset comprised deeply sampled blood TCRbeta repertoires from subjects exposed to, actively infected with, or recovered from COVID-19. The material from the prospective study consisted of cDNA or gDNA derived from T cells, B-cell-depleted T cells, or PBMCs. Where available, HLA class I and class II types were obtained from metadata supplied by the sample provider rather than from assay-based typing. Summary of the overall study and its limitations: The amount of clinical and demographic metadata varied by source and participant and was provided uncurated.

TCRbeta CDR3 regions were amplified from genomic DNA using the immunoSEQ Assay, a bias-controlled multiplex PCR. Per the authors' processing: Within the assay, amplification of reference gene primers was used to estimate how many nucleated cells each sample contained. To quantify the absolute abundance of each unique TCRbeta CDR3 rearrangement, sequence reads were collapsed and filtered. For each sample, productive Simpson clonality was calculated as the square root of Simpson's diversity index across productive rearrangements. The table comes from immuneACCESS by way of TCRdb, which keeps in-frame sequences with V and J called. Part of the clones is missing from these tables; in studies checked, under half for an unresolved V gene and the rest for unknown reasons. D and trimming come from the DNA, and the V and J calls and clone size come from that table. This sample is represented by roughly 290,000 clones; around 88% of them were singletons. Of the sample, 6% to 7% falls within the top ten clones.

V is cut by 4 bases and J by 0 bases, and the space between the germline ends is 13 bases. The germline V gene encodes CDR1 SGDLS and CDR2 YYNGEE. The CDR3 runs 16 amino acids, cysteine and phenylalanine included. Of all the DNA, just the CDR3 is kept, 48 bases in frame from base 1. In the prospective study, participants were about 18 to 95 years old, resided in about two dozen geographic areas of the United States, and were enrolled through a virtual design. Cohort assignment in the prospective study relied on participant-reported clinical history from a screening survey and a study questionnaire. For ImmuneRACE Cohort 3, a participant was defined as recovered based on two consecutive negative NP/OP PCR tests, clearance by a healthcare professional, or resolution of symptoms. In the prospective study, whole blood, serum and a nasopharyngeal or oropharyngeal swab were collected from each participant by mobile phlebotomists. Participants in the prospective study had the option to provide additional blood draws and questionnaires over an approximately 2-month period. Before DNA extraction, blood samples from the prospective study were shipped at room temperature or frozen.

Sample: PBMCs or T cells enriched from blood (not recorded which). This receptor was obtained from a woman in her forties who had recovered from COVID-19. The chain is encoded by TRBV9 joined to TRBJ2-2; tentative D gene TRBD1, with 6 bases matching. In nucleotides, the sequence is TGTGCCAGCAGCCTCACGGGACACCCGAACACCGGGGAGCTGTTTTTT. This gives the protein CASSLTGHPNTGELFF.